What follows are 20 T cell receptor beta chains derived from one specimen sequenced in a study of blood T cell repertoires in COVID-19 (dated by TCRdb to the early 2020s). Libraries were prepared through the immunoSEQ multiplex PCR assay. Imported from immuneACCESS, the table was reduced by TCRdb to in-frame sequences with V and J called. These copies leave out some clones; in studies compared against another copy, an unresolved V gene accounts for under half, and the cause of the remainder is not known. The sample table records under 200,000 clones; roughly 89% of these occur just once. Over 3.5% of the sample lies in the top ten. Sequencing used peripheral blood. The receptor source for this set is a man between 18 and 35 years old with active or convalescent COVID-19.

V gene TRBV2 combines with J gene TRBJ2-7; TRBD2 is a possible D gene (7 bases). CDR1 and CDR2 (germline): SNHLY, FYNNEI. The CDR3 is made up of 17 amino acids. The germline V and J ends were trimmed by 2 bases and 4 bases, with 21 bases remaining between them. CDR3 amino acids: CASSERSGGGGRYEQYF. In DNA form, the CDR3 reads TGTGCCAGCAGTGAACGTTCGGGGGGAGGGGGTAGGTACGAGCAGTACTTC.

The rearrangement uses TRBV5-4 and TRBJ1-4; 7 bases line up with TRBD1. The V and J ends lost 0 bases and 8 bases, in that order; junction bases with no gene match: 7. The CDR3 is made up of 15 amino acids. The germline V gene encodes CDR1 SGHNT and CDR2 YYREEE (reference sequence). CDR3 sequence (DNA): TGTGCCAGCAGCTTGGTTGGGGACAGTGAGGAAAAACTGTTTTTT. Translating gives CASSLVGDSEEKLFF.

The chain recombines TRBV28 with TRBJ1-4; a possible D gene is TRBD1 (5 bases). V gave up 2 bases and J gave up 8 bases, with 12 bases separating them. CDR3 length equals 14 residues. Per germline, CDR1 MDHEN and CDR2 SYDVKM. The CDR3 loop is CASSLTGGSEKLFF. In DNA form, the CDR3 reads TGTGCCAGCAGTTTAACCGGGGGATCGGAAAAACTGTTTTTT.

V is TRBV19 and J is TRBJ1-2; D call uncertain. CDR1 is LNHDA, CDR2 SQIVND, per germline (reference sequence). The CDR3 runs 15 residues. V lost 5 bases and J lost 3, with 16 bases in between. CDR3: CASSVFVASYYGYTF. DNA for the CDR3: TGTGCCAGTAGTGTTTTCGTGGCTAGTTACTATGGCTACACCTTC.

V and J are TRBV7-9 and TRBJ1-6; D possibly corresponds to TRBD1 (5 bases). Deletions cut 7 bases from V and 8 bases from J, with 15 bases between. The CDR3 has 14 amino acids. Looked up from germline, CDR1 is SEHNR and CDR2 is FQNEAQ (reference sequence). The CDR3 loop is CASKSGQGDSPLHF. In DNA, the CDR3 is TGTGCCAGCAAGTCAGGGCAGGGTGATTCACCCCTCCACTTT.

The chain links TRBV27 to TRBJ1-6; D perhaps matches TRBD1 (6 bases). The V end lost 5 bases, the J end lost 5 bases, and 10 bases lay between the germline ends. This CDR3 comprises 14 residues. The V gene's germline CDR1 is MNHEY and CDR2 SMNVEV (reference sequence). In DNA, the CDR3 is TGTGCCAGCAGTCGCCGACAGGATAATTCACCCCTCCACTTT. Amino acid sequence: CASSRRQDNSPLHF.

The chain carries TRBV24-1 and TRBJ2-5; 7 nucleotides line up with TRBD1. The CDR3 loop spans 14 amino acids. After removal of 8 bases from V and 3 bases from J, the junction contained 8 bases not matched to a gene. Per germline, CDR1 KGHDR and CDR2 SFDVKD. CDR3 bases: TGTGCCACCACCCCCGACAGGGTAGAAGAGACCCAGTACTTC. Translation gives CATTPDRVEETQYF.

Comments on this clone: One junction end does not reproduce the germline sequence, and a read error may be involved. This rearrangement joins TRBV19 to TRBJ1-1; 7 bases are a match to TRBD1. Germline V gene data show CDR1 as LNHDA and CDR2 as SQIVND (reference sequence). This CDR3 region has 14 residues. DNA of the CDR3: TGTGCCAGTAGCATAGGCACCGACAGGGTGGAAGCTTTCTTT. Protein: CASSIGTDRVEAFF.

The rearrangement links TRBV2 to TRBJ2-2, with 8 bases fitting TRBD2. Germline V gives CDR1 SNHLY, CDR2 FYNNEI. The CDR3 sequence is 16 residues long. J was trimmed by 1 base and V by 3 bases; bases with no gene match: 4. The CDR3 loop reads CASSESLAGNTGELFF. The CDR3 region has the DNA TGTGCCAGCAGTGAGAGTCTAGCGGGGAACACCGGGGAGCTGTTTTTT.

The chain is built from TRBV6-2 or TRBV6-3 and TRBJ2-7; TRBD2 is a possible D gene (5 bases). This CDR3 region has 12 residues. The V and J ends lost 6 bases and 5 bases respectively, with 11 bases between them. Germline CDR1 is MNHEY and CDR2 is SVGEGT. Here the CDR3 DNA reads TGTGCCAGCAGCGACGGGGTCAACGAGCAGTACTTC. The encoded protein is CASSDGVNEQYF.

The chain joins TRBV7-9 to TRBJ1-6, with 7 bases aligning to TRBD1. J was trimmed by 9 bases and V by 5 bases; bases with no gene match: 7. This CDR3 region has 14 residues. The germline V gene encodes CDR1 SEHNR and CDR2 FQNEAQ (reference sequence). CDR3 sequence reads: CASSPGQPLSPLHF. The CDR3, as DNA: TGTGCCAGCAGCCCGGGACAGCCGCTTTCACCCCTCCACTTT.

The chain joins TRBV13 to TRBJ1-2; the D is unclear. The V end was cut by 1 base, the J end by 3 bases, with 12 bases between. The CDR3 is 15 amino acids. Per germline, CDR1 PRHDT and CDR2 FYEKMQ (reference sequence). The CDR3 DNA sequence: TGTGCCAGCAGCTTAGAGAGGGAGGATCACTATGGCTACACCTTC. Protein sequence: CASSLEREDHYGYTF.

The rearrangement joins TRBV11-2 to TRBJ1-4, with 7 bases that match TRBD1. With V trimmed by 4 bases and J by 6 bases, 2 bases remained unmatched. From germline, CDR1 is SGHAT and CDR2 FQNNGV. The CDR3 covers 13 residues. CDR3 DNA sequence: TGTGCCAGCAGCTCAGGACAGGATGAAAAACTGTTTTTT. Amino acid sequence: CASSSGQDEKLFF.

The gene calls are TRBV7-2 and TRBJ2-3; TRBD2 matches at 8 bases. CDR1 SGHTA and CDR2 FQGNSA come from the germline V gene. The CDR3 sequence is 16 residues long. V gave up 7 bases and J gave up 0 bases; unmatched junction bases: 9. The CDR3 bases are TGTGCCAGCACTACCGGGGCTAGCGGGAGCACAGATACGCAGTATTTT. Amino acid sequence: CASTTGASGSTDTQYF.

The count of this clone is one. V usage is TRBV10-3 and J usage is TRBJ2-7, with D possibly being TRBD1 (6 bases). Deletions cut 6 bases from V and 6 bases from J, with 15 bases between. The CDR3 has 13 residues. Germline CDR1 reads ENHRY; CDR2 reads SYGVKD. CDR3 in amino acids: CAIRSQGAGEQYV. CDR3 bases: TGTGCCATCAGATCACAGGGAGCTGGCGAGCAGTACGTC.

The chain links TRBV29-1 to TRBJ1-2; TRBD1 aligns across 8 bases. Germline V gene lookup returns CDR1 SQVTM and CDR2 ANQGSEA. V shed 3 bases and J 0 bases; nucleotides not matched to a gene: 3. The CDR3 runs 14 residues. CDR3 nucleotides: TGCAGCGTTGATTGGACAGGGCCTAACTATGGCTACACCTTC. Translation: CSVDWTGPNYGYTF. The full variable domain, with the rest looked up from reference TRBV29-1 and TRBJ1-2, is SAVISQKPSRDICQRGTSLTIQCQVDSQVTMMFWYRQQPGQSLTLIATANQGSEATYESGFVIDKFPISRPNLTFSTLTVSNMSPEDSSIYLCSVDWTGPNYGYTFGSGTRLTVV.

V gene TRBV5-1 combines with J gene TRBJ2-7, with D perhaps TRBD1 (5 bases). The CDR3 spans 16 residues. Trimming left V 4 bases short and J 0 bases short, with 17 bases between. Germline values: CDR1 SGHRS, CDR2 YFSETQ. In nucleotides, the CDR3 is TGCGCCAGCAGCCCGGACCCTCAGGGAATCTCCTACGAGCAGTACGTC. Encoded protein: CASSPDPQGISYEQYV.

V and J are TRBV9 and TRBJ2-7, with TRBD2 matching 10 bases. The ends lost 0 bases at V and 2 bases at J; junction bases unmatched: 5. The CDR3 spans 16 residues. Germline V gives CDR1 SGDLS, CDR2 YYNGEE. CDR3 region: CASSVGILAGAYEQYF. The DNA of the CDR3 is TGTGCCAGCAGCGTAGGAATCCTAGCGGGAGCCTACGAGCAGTACTTC. Full variable domain (remainder filled in from reference TRBV9 and TRBJ2-7): DSGVTQTPKHLITATGQRVTLRCSPRSGDLSVYWYQQSLDQGLQFLIQYYNGEERAKGNILERFSAQQFPDLHSELNLSSLELGDSALYFCASSVGILAGAYEQYFGPGTRLTVT.

This chain connects TRBV6-6 to TRBJ2-5; possible D gene TRBD2, 5 bases. Germline V CDR1 and CDR2: MNHNY, SVGAGI (reference sequence). V was cut by 0 bases and J by 6 bases, with 11 bases left in between. The CDR3 is 14 residues long. The CDR3: CASSYSLGGQTQYF. As DNA, the CDR3 is TGTGCCAGCAGTTACTCTCTGGGCGGGCAGACCCAGTACTTC.

The chain couples TRBV7-9 to TRBJ2-4; 7 bases match TRBD1. CDR1 and CDR2 from the germline V gene are SEHNR and FQNEAQ (reference sequence). This CDR3 comprises 17 residues. With V trimmed by 3 bases and J by 0 bases, 8 bases remained unmatched. The CDR3 nucleotides are TGTGCCAGCAGCTTTTCGAGGGACAGCTCAGCCAAAAACATTCAGTACTTC. Its translation: CASSFSRDSSAKNIQYF. The full variable domain, completed using reference TRBV7-9 and TRBJ2-4, is DTGVSQNPRHKITKRGQNVTFRCDPISEHNRLYWYRQTLGQGPEFLTYFQNEAQLEKSRLLSDRFSAERPKGSFSTLEIQRTEQGDSAMYLCASSFSRDSSAKNIQYFGAGTRLSVL.